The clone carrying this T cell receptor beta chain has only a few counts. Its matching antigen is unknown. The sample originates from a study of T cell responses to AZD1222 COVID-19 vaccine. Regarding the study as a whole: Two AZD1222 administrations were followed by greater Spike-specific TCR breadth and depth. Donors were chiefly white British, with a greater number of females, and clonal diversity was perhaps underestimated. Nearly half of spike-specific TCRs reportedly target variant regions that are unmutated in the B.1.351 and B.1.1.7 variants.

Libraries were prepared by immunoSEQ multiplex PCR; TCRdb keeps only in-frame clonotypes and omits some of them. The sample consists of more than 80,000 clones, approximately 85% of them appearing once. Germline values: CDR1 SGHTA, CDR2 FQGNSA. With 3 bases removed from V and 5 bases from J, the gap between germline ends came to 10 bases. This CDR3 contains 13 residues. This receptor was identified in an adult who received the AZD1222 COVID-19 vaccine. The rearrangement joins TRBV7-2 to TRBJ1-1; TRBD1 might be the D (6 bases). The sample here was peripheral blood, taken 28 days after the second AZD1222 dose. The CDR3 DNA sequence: TGTGCCAGCAGCTTGGGGCAGGGGACTGAAGCTTTCTTT. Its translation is CASSLGQGTEAFF.